A selection of T cell receptor beta chains follows, all from one sample in a study of blood T cell repertoires in COVID-19. Sequencing was performed with immunoSEQ multiplex PCR; in TCRdb, only in-frame clones are kept and a portion is missing. The table shows roughly 570,000 clones, with about 89% occurring only once. The source material was peripheral blood. The receptors originated from a woman aged 45-60 years with COVID-19, enrolled during active disease. Each CDR3 is given with its conserved first and last residue. A D gene is named only where the DNA matches it firmly. The size entry is marked missing in some rows and otherwise reads once, few, many or a size class.

TRBV2	TRBJ1-1	-	once	TGTGCCAGCAGAGGGGTTTTGGGGACTGAAGCTTTCTTT	CASRGVLGTEAFF
TRBV5-8	TRBJ1-1	-	many	TGTGCCAGCAGCTTTACAGGTAACACTGAAGCTTTCTTT	CASSFTGNTEAFF
TRBV5-8	TRBJ1-1	-	-	TGTGCCAGCAGCTTTGTCCGGGATCCTGGCGCTGAAGCTTTCTTT	CASSFVRDPGAEAFF
TRBV2	TRBJ1-4	TRBD1	-	TGTGCCACCGGGACAGGGGCTGAAAAACTGTTTTTT	CATGTGAEKLFF
TRBV2	TRBJ2-7	TRBD2	few	TGTGCCAGCAGCGCAGCGGGGGGCTCCTACGAGCAGTACTTC	CASSAAGGSYEQYF
TRBV5-4	TRBJ2-2	TRBD1	-	TGTGCCAGCGGGCCCTTACAGGGGCGCACCGGGGAGCTGTTTTTT	CASGPLQGRTGELFF
TRBV13	TRBJ1-5	-	-	TGTGCCAGCAGCCAAGCGTCGGCAGGGAGCAATCAGCCCCAGCATTTT	CASSQASAGSNQPQHF
TRBV5-1	TRBJ1-6	TRBD1	-	TGCGCCAGCAGCTCCACAGGGGGACACTCACCCCTCCACTTT	CASSSTGGHSPLHF
TRBV12-3/TRBV12-4	TRBJ2-3	TRBD1	-	TGTGCCAGCGAAGACAGGGGGACAGATACGCAGTATTTT	CASEDRGTDTQYF
TRBV24-1	TRBJ2-1	TRBD2	-	TGTGCCACCAGTGACCCCGGACTAGCGGGGGTGAACAATGAGCAGTTCTTC	CATSDPGLAGVNNEQFF
TRBV5-1	TRBJ2-3	-	-	TGCGCCAGCAGCTTGATTGGGGGGGCGGTCGCAGATACGCAGTATTTT	CASSLIGGAVADTQYF
TRBV2	TRBJ2-1	-	-	TGTGCCAGCAGTGAATTGACAGGTCGGAGCAATGAGCAGTTCTTC	CASSELTGRSNEQFF
TRBV30	TRBJ2-7	TRBD2	-	TGTGCCTGGAGGGGTAGCGGGGGGAGCTCCTACGAGCAGTACTTC	CAWRGSGGSSYEQYF
TRBV19	TRBJ1-5	-	-	TGTGCCAGTAGTATGTCCGTCAATCAGCCCCAGCATTTT	CASSMSVNQPQHF
TRBV3-1/TRBV3-2	TRBJ1-2	-	-	TGTGCCAGCAGCCAACCTTCGGACAGCTATGGCTACACCTTC	CASSQPSDSYGYTF
TRBV6-5	TRBJ1-5	-	-	TGTGCCAGCAGAACCGGGGGTAGCAATCAGCCCCAGCATTTT	CASRTGGSNQPQHF
TRBV28	TRBJ2-4	-	-	TGTGCCAGCAGTTCGGCGGCTCTAGCAGCCAAAAACATTCAGTACTTC	CASSSAALAAKNIQYF
TRBV2	TRBJ1-5	-	-	TGTGCCAGCAGTGAAGAGGGGGGGTTCCGGCCCCAGCATTTT	CASSEEGGFRPQHF
TRBV19	TRBJ2-3	-	-	TGTGCCAGTAGTTTCACAGGGTTAGCGACAGATACGCAGTATTTT	CASSFTGLATDTQYF
TRBV13	TRBJ1-1	-	-	TGTGCCAGCAGCTTAACAGGTAGGCCCACTGAAGCTTTCTTT	CASSLTGRPTEAFF
TRBV2	TRBJ1-4	TRBD1	-	TGTGCCAGCAGTGAATTGACAGGGGGGGCTGAAAAACTGTTTTTT	CASSELTGGAEKLFF
TRBV19	TRBJ1-2	TRBD1	-	TGTGCCAGTAGTATAGCCTCGGACAGGAGCAACTATGGCTACACCTTC	CASSIASDRSNYGYTF
TRBV5-1	TRBJ2-7	TRBD1	few	TGCGCCAGCAGGTCCGGGACAGGGTCCAACGAGCAGTACTTC	CASRSGTGSNEQYF
TRBV4-2	TRBJ1-1	-	-	TGTGCCAGCAGCCCCCTACTGCTGAACACTGAAGCTTTCTTT	CASSPLLLNTEAFF
TRBV19	TRBJ2-5	TRBD2	-	TGTGCCAGTGGTTTGGCGGGGGGGCCGAGGGAGACCCAGTACTTC	CASGLAGGPRETQYF
TRBV2	TRBJ2-4	-	once	TGTGCCAGAGAAGTTAGCTCGGGGAACATTCAGTACTTC	CAREVSSGNIQYF
TRBV5-1	TRBJ2-2	-	-	TGCGCCAGCAGCTTCCGCGGCGGGGAGCTGTTTTTT	CASSFRGGELFF
TRBV10-2	TRBJ2-1	-	once	TGCGCCAGCAGTGATTCCTCAGGGGGGCCCATAACCTGGAATGAGCAGTTCTTC	CASSDSSGGPITWNEQFF
TRBV11-2	TRBJ2-7	TRBD2	once	TGTGCCAGCAGCCGGGAGGCCGCCTACGAGCAGTACTTC	CASSREAAYEQYF
TRBV30	TRBJ1-1	-	-	TGTGCCTGGAGTGCCGAAATTCTCTGGCTTGGAGGAGGGGACACTGAAGCTTTCTTT	CAWSAEILWLGGGDTEAFF
TRBV4-1	TRBJ1-3	-	-	TGCGCCAGCAGCCAAGAGCCTAGTGTTAACTCTGGAAACACCATATATTTT	CASSQEPSVNSGNTIYF
TRBV7-8	TRBJ1-2	-	-	TGTGCCAGCAGCCGGACTCAAAACTATGGCTACACCTTC	CASSRTQNYGYTF
TRBV7-3	TRBJ2-7	-	once	TGTGCCAGCAGCTTAGTTCCAAGCGACGAGCAGTACTTC	CASSLVPSDEQYF